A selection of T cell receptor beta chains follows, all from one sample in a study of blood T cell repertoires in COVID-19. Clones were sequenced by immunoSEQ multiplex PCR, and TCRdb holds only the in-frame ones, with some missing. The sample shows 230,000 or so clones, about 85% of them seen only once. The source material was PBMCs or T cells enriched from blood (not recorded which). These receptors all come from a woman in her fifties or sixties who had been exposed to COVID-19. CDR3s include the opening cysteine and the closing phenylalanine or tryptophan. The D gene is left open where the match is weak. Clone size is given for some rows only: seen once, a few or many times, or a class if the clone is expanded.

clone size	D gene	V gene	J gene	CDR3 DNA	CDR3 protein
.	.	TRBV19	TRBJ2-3	TGTGCCAGTAGTATAGATCGCGGAGATACGCAGTATTTT	CASSIDRGDTQYF
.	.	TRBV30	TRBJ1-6	TGTGCCTGGAAGGGGACATCCCATTATAATTCACCCCTCCACTTT	CAWKGTSHYNSPLHF
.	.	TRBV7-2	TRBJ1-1	TGTGCCAGCAGCTCGTCCGCGGGGGGCGTTGGTCTGAGCACTGAAGCTTTCTTT	CASSSSAGGVGLSTEAFF
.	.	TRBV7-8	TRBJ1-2	TGTGCCAGCAGCTTAGGGGCGGTGGGGGCTATCTATGGCTACACCTTC	CASSLGAVGAIYGYTF
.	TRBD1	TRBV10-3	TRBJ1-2	TGTGCTACCGGGACAGAGAGGTATGGCTACACCTTC	CATGTERYGYTF
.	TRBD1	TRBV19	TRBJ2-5	TGTGCCAGTAGGATAAGACAGGGCTTGGAGACCCAGTACTTC	CASRIRQGLETQYF
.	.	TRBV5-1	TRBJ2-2	TGCGCCAGCAGCTTGGCTCCCAGTGCCCTCACCGGGGAGCTGTTTTTT	CASSLAPSALTGELFF
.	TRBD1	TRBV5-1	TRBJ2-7	TGCGCCAGCAGCTTCCGGGACAGATCCTACGAGCAGTACTTC	CASSFRDRSYEQYF
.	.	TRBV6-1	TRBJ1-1	TGTGCCAGCAGTGAATACGGCCGGGGGAAAGCTTTCTTT	CASSEYGRGKAFF
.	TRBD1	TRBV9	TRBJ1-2	TGTGCCAGCAGCGTAGGGGGACAGGCACGGGGTGGCTACACCTTC	CASSVGGQARGGYTF
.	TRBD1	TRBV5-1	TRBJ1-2	TGCGCCAGCAGACCCTTGCCGGGACAGCTAAATGGCTACACCTTC	CASRPLPGQLNGYTF
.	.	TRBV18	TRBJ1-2	TGTGCCAGCTCAGTTGAGGGTGGCGTTGGCTACACCTTC	CASSVEGGVGYTF
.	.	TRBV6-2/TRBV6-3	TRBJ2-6	TGTGCCAGCAGTTTGCCCAGGTCCGGGGCCAACGTCCTGACTTTC	CASSLPRSGANVLTF
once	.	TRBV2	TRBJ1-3	TGTGCCAGCAGTTTTTCAGCCGGACAGAGCCTCTATGGAAACACCATATATTTT	CASSFSAGQSLYGNTIYF
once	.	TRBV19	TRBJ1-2	TGTGCCACCTCGACAGTAAACCCTAACTATGGCTACACCTTC	CATSTVNPNYGYTF
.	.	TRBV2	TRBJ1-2	TGTGCCAGCAGAGCCCCCGCCTCTAACTATGGCTACACCTTC	CASRAPASNYGYTF
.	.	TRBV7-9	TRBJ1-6	TGTGCCAGCAGCTTAGGGGGCCTGGCTAATTCACCCCTCCACTTT	CASSLGGLANSPLHF
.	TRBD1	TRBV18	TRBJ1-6	TGTGCCAGCTCACCCTTCTCACAGGGGGCAGGGAATTCACCCCTCCACTTT	CASSPFSQGAGNSPLHF
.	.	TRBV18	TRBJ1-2	TGTGCCAGCTCACCAACAGGCCCAGCTAACTATGGCTACACCTTC	CASSPTGPANYGYTF
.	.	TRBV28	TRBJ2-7	TGTGCCAGCAGTTTGGGCGACAAATCCTACGAGCAGTACTTC	CASSLGDKSYEQYF
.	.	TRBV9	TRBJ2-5	TGTGCCAGCAGCGTAGGTCAGGCCCAAGAGACCCAGTACTTC	CASSVGQAQETQYF
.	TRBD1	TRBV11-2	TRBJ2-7	TGTGCCAGCAGCTCCTACAGGGGCACCTCGCGCGAGCAGTACTTC	CASSSYRGTSREQYF
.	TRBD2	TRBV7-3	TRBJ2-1	TGTGCCAGCAGTCCCCGGGGGGGGGCTGAGCAGTTCTTC	CASSPRGGAEQFF
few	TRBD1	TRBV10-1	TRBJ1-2	TGCGCCAGCAGTCCTGGGGGGACAGGGTTTTATGGCTACACCTTC	CASSPGGTGFYGYTF
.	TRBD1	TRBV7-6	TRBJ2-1	TGTGCCAGCAGCCTCGGGACAGGGCGGGATGAGCAGTTCTTC	CASSLGTGRDEQFF
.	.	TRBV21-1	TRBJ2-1	TGTGCCAGCAGCAAAGCGCTTTTAGGCGGTCCTCTAGATGAGCAGTTCTTC	CASSKALLGGPLDEQFF
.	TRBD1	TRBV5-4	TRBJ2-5	TGTGCCAGCAGACCATCTCTCGGGACAGCCCAGGGGACCCAGTACTTC	CASRPSLGTAQGTQYF
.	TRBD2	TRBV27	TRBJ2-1	TGTGCCAGCAGTTGGGGGCGAGCGGGGGGGCCTAGTGAGCAGTTCTTC	CASSWGRAGGPSEQFF
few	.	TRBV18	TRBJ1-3	TGTGCCAGCTCACCCCGGACGGAGGGCGCTGGAAACACCATATATTTT	CASSPRTEGAGNTIYF
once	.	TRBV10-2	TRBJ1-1	TGCGCCAGCAGTGTAACAGGGAACACTGAAGCTTTCTTT	CASSVTGNTEAFF
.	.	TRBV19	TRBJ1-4	TGTGCCAGTAGTATAAGAGCGGACGGGAAACTGTTTTTT	CASSIRADGKLFF
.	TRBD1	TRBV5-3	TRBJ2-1	TGTGCCAGAAGCACGTGGGACAGCTCCTACAATGAGCAGTTCTTC	CARSTWDSSYNEQFF
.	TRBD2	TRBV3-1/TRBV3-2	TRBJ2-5	TGTGCCAGCAGCCACCCACTACCCGGTAGCGGGGTTCAAGAGACCCAGTACTTC	CASSHPLPGSGVQETQYF
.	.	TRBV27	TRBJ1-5	TGTGCCAGCAGTTTAAACGGGAATAGGAATCAGCCCCAGCATTTT	CASSLNGNRNQPQHF
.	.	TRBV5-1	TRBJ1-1	TGCGCCAGCAGACCTTTCCCCGGGGAGACTGAAGCTTTCTTT	CASRPFPGETEAFF
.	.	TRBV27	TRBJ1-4	TGTGCCAGCAGTCCCCAGGGTGGGGTTAACAAAAAACTGTTTTTT	CASSPQGGVNKKLFF
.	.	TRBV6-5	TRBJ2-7	TGTGCCAGCAGTTTTCGACAGTCAATGCAAGTGCAGTACTTC	CASSFRQSMQVQYF
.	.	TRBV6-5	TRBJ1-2	TGTGCCAGCACTGGACAGAACTATGGCTACACCTTC	CASTGQNYGYTF
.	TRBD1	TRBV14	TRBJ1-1	TGTGCCAGCAGCCCCCTGGGACAGGGAGACACTGAAGCTTTCTTT	CASSPLGQGDTEAFF
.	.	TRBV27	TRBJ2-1	TGTGCCAGCAGTTTGGCGGGGCGAAACAATGAGCAGTTCTTC	CASSLAGRNNEQFF
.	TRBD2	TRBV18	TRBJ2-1	TGTGCCAGCTCATCTCCTAGCGGGGTCTCCTACAATGAGCAGTTCTTC	CASSSPSGVSYNEQFF
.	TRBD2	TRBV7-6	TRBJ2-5	TGTGCCAGCAGCTCCGCCCGGACTAGCGGAGAGACCCAGTACTTC	CASSSARTSGETQYF